This T cell receptor beta chain appears in the sequencing data of a study of control samples from healthy donors and cancer patients. The protocol was immunoSEQ multiplex PCR, while the TCRdb copy is restricted to in-frame clones and leaves out a portion. This table holds a few hundred thousand clones, around 90% found once. Germline V CDR1 and CDR2: SGDLS, YYNGEE. This CDR3 contains 16 residues. Trimming took 0 bases from V and 0 from J, leaving 11 bases between them. The V and J genes are TRBV9 and TRBJ2-3, with D possibly being TRBD1 (6 bases). Sequenced input: PBMCs. The TCR originated in a man aged 40-55 years with head and neck cancer. The chain's CDR3 is CASSVEGTQSTDTQYF. CDR3 DNA sequence: TGTGCCAGCAGCGTAGAGGGGACACAGAGCACAGATACGCAGTATTTT.